The text below deals with one TCR beta chain. No cognate antigen has been identified for it. No quality values exist for individual bases; no much larger clone is one base distant. These data originate in a study of blood T cell repertoires in COVID-19 (TCRdb year 2020). Study-level background: Collaborator samples came from the United States, Italy and Spain and covered acute and convalescent phases of COVID-19. The material from the prospective study consisted of cDNA or gDNA derived from T cells, B-cell-depleted T cells, or PBMCs. Deeply sampled blood TCRbeta repertoires from subjects exposed to, actively infected with, or recovered from COVID-19 were included in the dataset. The repertoires were released in a freely available public database intended as a resource for research on the immune response to SARS-CoV-2. Samples were obtained from the ongoing ImmuneRACE study (first 160 participants) and from about 1,300 subjects provided by 6 global collaborators. Sample metadata almost always included a de-identified subject ID, COVID-19 status, age in years and sex. Where HLA class I and class II types were available, the types were taken from metadata supplied by the sample provider, not from assay-based typing. Overall results and qualifications from the work: Clinical and demographic metadata were provided uncurated, with the amount varying by source and participant.

Samples from volunteer blood donors who had recovered from COVID-19 were contributed by a second Seattle source. The collaborating institutions used their own protocols to collect whole blood in K2EDTA tubes. For TCRbeta analysis, collaborator samples were shipped as frozen whole blood, as isolated PBMCs, or as DNA extracted from either sample type. TCRbeta CDR3 regions were amplified from genomic DNA by means of the immunoSEQ Assay, a bias-controlled multiplex PCR. Regarding the original processing steps: The number of nucleated cells in each sample was estimated by amplification of reference gene primers within the assay. Sequence reads were collapsed and filtered to measure the absolute abundance of every unique TCRbeta CDR3 rearrangement. For each sample, productive Simpson clonality was calculated as the square root of Simpson's diversity index across productive rearrangements. This is the immuneACCESS table as TCRdb keeps it, with only in-frame sequences that have V and J called. A part of the clones is gone; compared with another copy, unresolved V genes explain less than half, and the rest is unexplained. From that table come the V and J calls and clone size; the DNA was used to work out D and trimming. The sample table lists about 210,000 clones, about 79% of them with a count of one. 2% to 2.5% of the sample comes from the top ten.

Reading the germline V gene gives CDR1 SGHNT and CDR2 YENEEA. The CDR3 goes from the cysteine to the phenylalanine over 14 residues. The retained sequence is limited to the CDR3, 42 bases, with the frame set at the first base. V drops 4 bases and J drops 5 bases, leaving 11 bases in between. Sequencing was performed on peripheral blood. The TCR was taken from a middle-aged man who had recovered from COVID-19. The chain employs TRBV11-3 and TRBJ2-2; the D gene cannot be resolved reliably. The CDR3 protein sequence reads: CASSSTESTGELFF. The nucleotide sequence reads as follows: TGTGCCAGCAGCTCCACCGAGTCGACCGGGGAGCTGTTTTTT. The full variable domain, completed from the reference TRBV11-3 and TRBJ2-2 proteins outside the CDR3, reads EAGVVQSPRYKIIEKKQPVAFWCNPISGHNTLYWYLQNLGQGPELLIRYENEEAVDDSQLPKDRFSAERLKGVDSTLKIQPAELGDSAVYLCASSSTESTGELFFGEGSRLTVL.